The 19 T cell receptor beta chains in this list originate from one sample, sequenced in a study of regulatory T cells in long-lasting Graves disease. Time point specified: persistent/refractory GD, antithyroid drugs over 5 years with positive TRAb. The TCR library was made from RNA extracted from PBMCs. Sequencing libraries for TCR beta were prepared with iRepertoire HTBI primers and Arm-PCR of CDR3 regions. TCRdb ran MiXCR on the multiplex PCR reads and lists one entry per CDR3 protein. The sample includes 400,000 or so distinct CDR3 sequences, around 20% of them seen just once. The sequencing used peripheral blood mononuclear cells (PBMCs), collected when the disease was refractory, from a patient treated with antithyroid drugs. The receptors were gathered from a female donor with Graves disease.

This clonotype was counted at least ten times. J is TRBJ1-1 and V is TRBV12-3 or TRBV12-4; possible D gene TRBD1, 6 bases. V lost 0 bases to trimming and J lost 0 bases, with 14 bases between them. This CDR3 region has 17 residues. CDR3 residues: CASSLAEWTAMNTEAFF. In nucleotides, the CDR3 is TGTGCCAGCAGTTTAGCGGAATGGACAGCCATGAACACTGAAGCTTTCTTT.

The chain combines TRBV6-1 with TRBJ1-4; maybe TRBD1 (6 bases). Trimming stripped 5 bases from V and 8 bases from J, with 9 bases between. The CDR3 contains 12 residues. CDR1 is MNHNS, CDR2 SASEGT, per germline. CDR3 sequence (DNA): TGTGCCAGCAGTCAAGGACAGGAAAAACTGTTTTTT. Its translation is CASSQGQEKLFF.

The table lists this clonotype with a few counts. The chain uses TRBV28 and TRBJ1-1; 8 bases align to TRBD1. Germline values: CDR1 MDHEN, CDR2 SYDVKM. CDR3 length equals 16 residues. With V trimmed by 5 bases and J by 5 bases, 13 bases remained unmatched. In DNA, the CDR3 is TGTGCCAGCAGTACACCCGCGACAGGGGCGGGGACTGAAGCTTTCTTT. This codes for CASSTPATGAGTEAFF.

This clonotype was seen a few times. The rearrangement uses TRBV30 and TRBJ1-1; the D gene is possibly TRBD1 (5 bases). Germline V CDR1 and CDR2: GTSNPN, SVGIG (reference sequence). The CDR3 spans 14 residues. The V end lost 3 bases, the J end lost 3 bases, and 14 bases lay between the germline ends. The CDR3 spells CAWRYALGDTEAFF. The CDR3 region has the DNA TGTGCCTGGAGGTACGCCTTGGGGGACACTGAAGCTTTCTTT.

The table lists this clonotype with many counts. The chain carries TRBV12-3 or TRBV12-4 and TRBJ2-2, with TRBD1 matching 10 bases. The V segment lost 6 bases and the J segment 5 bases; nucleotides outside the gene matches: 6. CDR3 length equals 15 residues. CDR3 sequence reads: CASRRQGAETGELFF. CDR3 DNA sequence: TGTGCCAGCAGGAGACAGGGGGCGGAGACCGGGGAGCTGTTTTTT.

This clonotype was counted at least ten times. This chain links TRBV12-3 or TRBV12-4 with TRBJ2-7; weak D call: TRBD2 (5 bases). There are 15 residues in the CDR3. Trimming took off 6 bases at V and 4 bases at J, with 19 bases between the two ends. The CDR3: CASRPPFGERYEQYF. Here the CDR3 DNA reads TGTGCCAGCAGACCACCCTTTGGGGAGAGATACGAGCAGTACTTC.

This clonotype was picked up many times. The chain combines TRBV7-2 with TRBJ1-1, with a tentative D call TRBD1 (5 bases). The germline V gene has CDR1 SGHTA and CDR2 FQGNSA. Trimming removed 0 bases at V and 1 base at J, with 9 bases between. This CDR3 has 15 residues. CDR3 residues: CASSLAQVANTEAFF. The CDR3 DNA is TGTGCCAGCAGCTTAGCACAGGTGGCGAACACTGAAGCTTTCTTT.

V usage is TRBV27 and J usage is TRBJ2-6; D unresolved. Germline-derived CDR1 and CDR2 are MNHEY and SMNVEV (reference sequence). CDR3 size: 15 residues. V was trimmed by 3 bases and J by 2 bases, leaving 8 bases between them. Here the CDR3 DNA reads TGTGCCAGCAGTTTTCGTGCCCCTGGGGCCAACGTCCTGACTTTC. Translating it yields CASSFRAPGANVLTF.

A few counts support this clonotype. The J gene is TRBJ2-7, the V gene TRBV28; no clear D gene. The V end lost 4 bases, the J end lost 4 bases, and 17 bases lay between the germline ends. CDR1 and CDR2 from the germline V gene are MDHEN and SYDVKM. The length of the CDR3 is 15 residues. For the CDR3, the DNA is TGTGCCAGCAGTTCCGCCGGGTTGATAAGTTACGAGCAGTACTTC. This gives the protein CASSSAGLISYEQYF.

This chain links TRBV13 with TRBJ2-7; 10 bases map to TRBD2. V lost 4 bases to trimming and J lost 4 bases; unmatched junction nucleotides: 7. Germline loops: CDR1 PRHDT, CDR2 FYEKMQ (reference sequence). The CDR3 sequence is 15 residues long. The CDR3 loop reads CASSSVAGGIYEQYF. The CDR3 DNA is TGTGCCAGCAGCTCTGTAGCGGGAGGCATATACGAGCAGTACTTC.

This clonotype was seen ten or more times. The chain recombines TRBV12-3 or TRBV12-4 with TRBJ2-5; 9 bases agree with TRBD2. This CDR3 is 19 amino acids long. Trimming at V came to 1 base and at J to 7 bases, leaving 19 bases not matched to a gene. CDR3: CASSLVVGASSGNKVTQYF. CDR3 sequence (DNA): TGTGCCAGCAGTTTAGTCGTCGGGGCGTCTAGCGGGAATAAAGTGACCCAGTACTTC.

The CDR3 sequence: CASSLQGGGYGYTF. Written as DNA, the CDR3 is TGCGCCAGCAGCCTCCAGGGGGGCGGCTATGGCTACACCTTC. The chain uses TRBV5-1 and TRBJ1-2; 7 nucleotides agree with TRBD1. This CDR3 has 14 amino acids. Germline V gene sequence: CDR1 SGHRS, CDR2 YFSETQ. The V and J ends lost 4 bases and 4 bases, in that order; junction bases with no gene match: 7. Drawing the rest from reference TRBV5-1 and TRBJ1-2, the complete variable domain is KAGVTQTPRYLIKTRGQQVTLSCSPISGHRSVSWYQQTPGQGLQFLFEYFSETQRNKGNFPGRFSGRQFSNSRSEMNVSTLELGDSALYLCASSLQGGGYGYTFGSGTRLTVV.

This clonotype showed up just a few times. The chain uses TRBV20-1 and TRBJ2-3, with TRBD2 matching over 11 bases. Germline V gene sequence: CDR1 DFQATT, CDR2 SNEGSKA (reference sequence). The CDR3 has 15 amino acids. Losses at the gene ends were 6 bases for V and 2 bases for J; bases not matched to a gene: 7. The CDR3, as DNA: TGCAGTGCCAGACCGGGACTAGCGGTCACAGATACGCAGTATTTT. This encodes CSARPGLAVTDTQYF.

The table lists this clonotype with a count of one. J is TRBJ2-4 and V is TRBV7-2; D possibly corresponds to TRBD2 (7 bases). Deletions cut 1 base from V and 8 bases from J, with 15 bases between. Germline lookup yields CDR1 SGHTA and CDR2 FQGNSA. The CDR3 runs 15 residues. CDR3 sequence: CASSLGGRESYIQYF. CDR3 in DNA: TGTGCCAGCAGCTTAGGGGGGCGGGAGTCATACATTCAGTACTTC.

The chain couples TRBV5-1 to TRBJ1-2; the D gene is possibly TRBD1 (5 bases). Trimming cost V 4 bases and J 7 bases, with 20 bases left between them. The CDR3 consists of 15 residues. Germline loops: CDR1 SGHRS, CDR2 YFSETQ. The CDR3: CASSGVGETGPGYTF. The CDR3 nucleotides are TGCGCCAGCAGCGGCGTTGGGGAGACGGGGCCTGGCTACACCTTC.

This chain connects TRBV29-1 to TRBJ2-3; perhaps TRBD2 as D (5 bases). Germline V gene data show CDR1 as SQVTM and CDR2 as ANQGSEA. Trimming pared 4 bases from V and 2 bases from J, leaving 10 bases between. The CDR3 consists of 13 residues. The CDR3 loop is CSVGGVSTDTQYF. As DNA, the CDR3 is TGCAGCGTTGGGGGAGTTTCCACAGATACGCAGTATTTT.

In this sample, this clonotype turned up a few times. CDR3 protein: CASSGGSYNEQFF. The DNA of the CDR3 is TGTGCCAGCTCAGGTGGATCCTACAATGAGCAGTTCTTC. The rearrangement links TRBV11-3 to TRBJ2-1; D remains unclear. This CDR3 contains 13 residues. Germline V gene lookup returns CDR1 SGHNT and CDR2 YENEEA. V lost 8 bases to trimming and J lost 1 base, with 9 bases between them.

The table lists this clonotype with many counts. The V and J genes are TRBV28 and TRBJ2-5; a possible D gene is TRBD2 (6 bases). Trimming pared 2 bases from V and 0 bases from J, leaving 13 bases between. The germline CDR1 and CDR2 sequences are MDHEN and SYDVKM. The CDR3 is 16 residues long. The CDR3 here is CASSLGSAGYQETQYF. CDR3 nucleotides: TGTGCCAGCAGTTTAGGGTCGGCGGGGTACCAAGAGACCCAGTACTTC.

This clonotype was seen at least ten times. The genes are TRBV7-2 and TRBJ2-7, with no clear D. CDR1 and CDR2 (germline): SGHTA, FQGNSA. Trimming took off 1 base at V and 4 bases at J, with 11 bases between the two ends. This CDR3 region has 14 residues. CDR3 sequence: CASSLGTSLYEQYF. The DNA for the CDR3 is TGTGCCAGCAGCTTAGGCACTTCTCTATACGAGCAGTACTTC.